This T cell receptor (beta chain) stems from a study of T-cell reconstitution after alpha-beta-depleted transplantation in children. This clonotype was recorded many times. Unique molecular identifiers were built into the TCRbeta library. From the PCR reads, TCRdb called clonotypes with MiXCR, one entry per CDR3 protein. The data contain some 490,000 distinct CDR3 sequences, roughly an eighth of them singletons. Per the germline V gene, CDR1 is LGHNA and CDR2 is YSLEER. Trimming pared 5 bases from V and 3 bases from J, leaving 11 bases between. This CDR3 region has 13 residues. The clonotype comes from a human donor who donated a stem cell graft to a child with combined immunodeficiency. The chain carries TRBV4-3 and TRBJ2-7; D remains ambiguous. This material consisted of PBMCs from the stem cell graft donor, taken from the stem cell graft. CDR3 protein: CASSSYTGYEQYF. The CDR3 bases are TGCGCCAGCAGCTCCTACACGGGCTACGAGCAGTACTTC.